This T cell receptor (beta chain) was found in a study of OX40 agonist ivuxolimab in advanced cancers. Here immunoSEQ multiplex PCR was the method, and the copy in TCRdb shows in-frame clones only, minus some. This sample carries tens of thousands of clones, roughly nine tenths of them seen once, and the ten largest clones take roughly an eighth. The V and J ends lost 1 base and 2 bases respectively, with 19 bases between them. CDR3 size: 18 residues. Germline V gives CDR1 MGHDK, CDR2 SYGVNS. The sequences come from CD4+ or CD8+ T cells sorted from blood, collected in a trial of the OX40 agonist ivuxolimab. The chain is built from TRBV25-1 and TRBJ2-3, with D unclear. The receptor comes from an adult with an advanced solid tumor such as melanoma, head and neck, liver or kidney cancer. CDR3: CASSELGLGIRPTDTQYF. The CDR3 DNA reads TGTGCCAGCAGTGAATTAGGCTTAGGCATCCGCCCCACAGATACGCAGTATTTT.